The source of this TCR beta chain is a study of CD4 T cells in lung cancer (dated by TCRdb to the late 2010s). About the investigation overall: To find responses to candidate mutation-encoded neoepitopes, the study screened blood T cells from NSCLC patients and isolated neoantigen-specific CD4+ T-cell clones and TCRs. A few patients undergoing curative-intent resections for stage I-III non-small cell lung cancer provided the tumor and non-adjacent lung tissue. The resected patients had lung adenocarcinoma or squamous cell carcinoma, were aged 60 to 69 at blood donation, and mostly were former smokers. Treatments the patients had received before donating blood included platinum chemotherapy, and some of the patients were given nivolumab or pembrolizumab. The frequency of neoantigen-specific clonotypes in tumor resections, non-adjacent lung and cultured T-cell products was tracked by TCRB deep sequencing. On the study overall, not on this receptor specifically: Some blood-derived responses might reflect in vitro priming of naive T cells or cross-reactivity rather than memory responses to the cancer.

Non-adjacent lung tissue was collected from the same resection as far from the malignant lesion as possible, at a distance of at least 3 cm. Library creation used the immunoSEQ multiplex PCR assay. DNA was isolated using Qiagen DNeasy or QIAamp micro DNA kits, and TCRB was sequenced using the Adaptive Biotechnology human TCRB sequencing kit. TCRB libraries were sequenced on an Illumina MiSeq. The paper's data handling went like this. The kit provider's software was used to analyze TCRB sequence data, and Fisher's exact test was applied to assess tumor enrichment of clonotype templates. Sourced from immuneACCESS, this table was stored by TCRdb with only in-frame sequences that have V and J called. A share of the clones is absent; for the studies checked, an unresolved V gene accounts for under half, and the remainder has no known explanation. Clone size and the V and J calls come from that table; the DNA yielded D and trimming. The sample has 10,000 to 11,000 clones on record, roughly three fifths of them singletons. The ten top clones hold approximately 15% of the sample.

From a lookup of the germline V gene, CDR1 and CDR2 are ENHRY and SYGVKD. Clipping removes 3 bases from V and 1 base from J, with 3 as the unmatched junction base count. From its cysteine to its phenylalanine, the CDR3 spans 14 amino acids. CDR3 DNA is the only sequence kept; it has 42 bases, read in frame from the first base. As concerns this clone: What this receptor recognizes is not known. No quality values exist for individual bases; no much larger clone is one base distant.

The sequencing sample was made of normal lung tissue taken away from the tumor. The chain links TRBV10-3 with TRBJ2-7; 7 middle bases align to TRBD1. The clonotype was recovered from a man aged 60 to 69 with non-small cell lung cancer. This receptor carries the CDR3 CAISETGESYEQYF. Read as DNA, the sequence is TGTGCCATCAGTGAAACAGGGGAGTCCTACGAGCAGTACTTC.